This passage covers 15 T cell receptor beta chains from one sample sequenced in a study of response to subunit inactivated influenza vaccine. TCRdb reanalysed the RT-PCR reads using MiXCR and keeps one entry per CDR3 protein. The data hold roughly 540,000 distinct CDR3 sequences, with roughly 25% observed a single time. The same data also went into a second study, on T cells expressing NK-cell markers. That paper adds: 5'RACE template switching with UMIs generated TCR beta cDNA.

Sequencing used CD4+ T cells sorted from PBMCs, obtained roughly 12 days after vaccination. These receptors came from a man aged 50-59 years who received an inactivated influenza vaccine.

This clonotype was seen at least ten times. CDR3 amino acids: CAISDPNRGTGELFF. CDR3 bases: TGTGCCATCAGTGACCCCAATAGGGGGACCGGGGAGCTGTTTTTT. V and J are TRBV10-3 and TRBJ2-2, with D possibly matching TRBD1 (6 bases). The length of the CDR3 is 15 residues. Germline V lookup: CDR1 ENHRY, CDR2 SYGVKD. Trimming left V 3 bases short and J 5 bases short, with 13 bases between.

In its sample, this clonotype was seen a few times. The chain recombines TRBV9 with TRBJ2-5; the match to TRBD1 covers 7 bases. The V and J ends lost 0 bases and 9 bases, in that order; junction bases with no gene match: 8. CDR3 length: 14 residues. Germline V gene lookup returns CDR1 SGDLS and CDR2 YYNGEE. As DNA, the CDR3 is TGTGCCAGCAGCGTAGGAGGGACAGCGGTGGCCCAGTACTTC. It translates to CASSVGGTAVAQYF.

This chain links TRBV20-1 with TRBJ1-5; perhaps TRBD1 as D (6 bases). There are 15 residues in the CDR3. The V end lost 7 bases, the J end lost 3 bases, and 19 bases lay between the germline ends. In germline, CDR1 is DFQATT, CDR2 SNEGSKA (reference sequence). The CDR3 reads CSVPNTGGINQPQHF. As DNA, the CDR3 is TGCAGTGTCCCAAATACGGGGGGCATCAATCAGCCCCAGCATTTT.

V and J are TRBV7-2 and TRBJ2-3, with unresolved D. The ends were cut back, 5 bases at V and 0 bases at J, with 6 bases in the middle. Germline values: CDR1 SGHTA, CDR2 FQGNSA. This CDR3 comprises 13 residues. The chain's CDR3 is CASSSWSTDTQYF. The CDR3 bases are TGTGCCAGCAGCAGCTGGAGCACAGATACGCAGTATTTT. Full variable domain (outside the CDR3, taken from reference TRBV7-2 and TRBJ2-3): GAGVSQSPSNKVTEKGKDVELRCDPISGHTALYWYRQSLGQGLEFLIYFQGNSAPDKSGLPSDRFSAERTGGSVSTLTIQRTQQEDSAVYLCASSSWSTDTQYFGPGTRLTVL.

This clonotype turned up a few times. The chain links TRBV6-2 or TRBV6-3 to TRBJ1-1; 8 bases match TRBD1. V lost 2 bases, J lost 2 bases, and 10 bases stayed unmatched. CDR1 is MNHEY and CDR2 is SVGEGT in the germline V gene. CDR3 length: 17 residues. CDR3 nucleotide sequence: TGTGCCAGCAGTTACGAGAGAGACGGACAGGGAAACACTGAAGCTTTCTTT. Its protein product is CASSYERDGQGNTEAFF.

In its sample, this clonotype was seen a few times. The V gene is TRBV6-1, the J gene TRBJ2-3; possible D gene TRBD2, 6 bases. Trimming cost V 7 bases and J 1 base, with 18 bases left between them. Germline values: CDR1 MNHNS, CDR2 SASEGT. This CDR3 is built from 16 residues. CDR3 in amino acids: CASILGGVRGTDTQYF. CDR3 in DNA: TGTGCCAGCATTCTTGGAGGGGTTCGAGGCACAGATACGCAGTATTTT.

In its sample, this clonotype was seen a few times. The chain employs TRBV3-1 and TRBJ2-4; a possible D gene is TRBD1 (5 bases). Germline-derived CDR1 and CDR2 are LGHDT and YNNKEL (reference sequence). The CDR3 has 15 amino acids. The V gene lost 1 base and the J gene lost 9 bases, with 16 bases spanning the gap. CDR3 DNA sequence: TGTGCCAGCAGCCAAGGAGGCAGTTTGCAGGGCATTCAGTACTTC. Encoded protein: CASSQGGSLQGIQYF.

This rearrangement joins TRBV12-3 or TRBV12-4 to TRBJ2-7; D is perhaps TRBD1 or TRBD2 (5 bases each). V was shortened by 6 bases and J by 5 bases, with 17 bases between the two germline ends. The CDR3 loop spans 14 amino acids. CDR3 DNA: TGTGCCAGCAGGTTGGGCGGCTTGGGGGACGAGCAGTACTTC. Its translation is CASRLGGLGDEQYF.

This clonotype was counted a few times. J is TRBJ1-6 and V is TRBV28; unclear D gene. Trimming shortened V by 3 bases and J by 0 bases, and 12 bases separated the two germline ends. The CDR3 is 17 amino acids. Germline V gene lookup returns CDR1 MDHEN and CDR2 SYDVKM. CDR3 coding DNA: TGTGCCAGCAGTTTCGGACTCCCGAGCTCCTATAATTCACCCCTCCACTTT. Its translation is CASSFGLPSSYNSPLHF.

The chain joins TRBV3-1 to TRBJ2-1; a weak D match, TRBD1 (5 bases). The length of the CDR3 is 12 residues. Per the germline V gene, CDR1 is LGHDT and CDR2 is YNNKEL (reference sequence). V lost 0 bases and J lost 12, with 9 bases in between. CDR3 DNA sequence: TGTGCCAGCAGCCAAGATGGGGCCCGGCAGTTCTTC. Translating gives CASSQDGARQFF.

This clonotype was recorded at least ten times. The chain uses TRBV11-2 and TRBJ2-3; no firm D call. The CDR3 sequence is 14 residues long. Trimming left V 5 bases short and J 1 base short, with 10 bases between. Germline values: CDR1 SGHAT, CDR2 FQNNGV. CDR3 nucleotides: TGTGCCAGCAGCGGCTTGTTGGGCACAGATACGCAGTATTTT. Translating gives CASSGLLGTDTQYF.

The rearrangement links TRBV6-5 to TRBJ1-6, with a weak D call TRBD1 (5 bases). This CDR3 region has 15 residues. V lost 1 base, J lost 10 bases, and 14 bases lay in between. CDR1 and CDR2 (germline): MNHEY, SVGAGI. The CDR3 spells CASSYYGREHSPLHF. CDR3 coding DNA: TGTGCCAGCAGTTACTACGGCAGGGAACACTCACCCCTCCACTTT.

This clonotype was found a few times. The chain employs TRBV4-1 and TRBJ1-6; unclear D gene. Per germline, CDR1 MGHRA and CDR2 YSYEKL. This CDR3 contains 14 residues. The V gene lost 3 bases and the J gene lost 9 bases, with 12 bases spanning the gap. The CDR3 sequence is CASSQGSLVSPLHF. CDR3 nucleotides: TGCGCCAGCAGCCAGGGCAGTTTAGTTTCACCCCTCCACTTT.

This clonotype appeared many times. The CDR3 nucleotides are TGTGCCACCAGTGGCTACCGGCAGCGAAACACTGAAGCTTTCTTT. This codes for CATSGYRQRNTEAFF. V is TRBV24-1 and J is TRBJ1-1; no clear D. V was clipped by 5 bases and J by 2 bases, with 14 bases between them. The CDR3 covers 15 residues. The germline V gene encodes CDR1 KGHDR and CDR2 SFDVKD.

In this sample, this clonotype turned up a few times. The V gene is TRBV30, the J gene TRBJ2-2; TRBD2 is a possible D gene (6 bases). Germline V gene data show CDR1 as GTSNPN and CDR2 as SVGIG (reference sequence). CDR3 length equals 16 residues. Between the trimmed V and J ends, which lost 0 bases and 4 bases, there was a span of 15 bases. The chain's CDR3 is CAWSVRGSGSTGELFF. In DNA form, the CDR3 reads TGTGCCTGGAGTGTACGAGGTAGCGGATCCACCGGGGAGCTGTTTTTT.